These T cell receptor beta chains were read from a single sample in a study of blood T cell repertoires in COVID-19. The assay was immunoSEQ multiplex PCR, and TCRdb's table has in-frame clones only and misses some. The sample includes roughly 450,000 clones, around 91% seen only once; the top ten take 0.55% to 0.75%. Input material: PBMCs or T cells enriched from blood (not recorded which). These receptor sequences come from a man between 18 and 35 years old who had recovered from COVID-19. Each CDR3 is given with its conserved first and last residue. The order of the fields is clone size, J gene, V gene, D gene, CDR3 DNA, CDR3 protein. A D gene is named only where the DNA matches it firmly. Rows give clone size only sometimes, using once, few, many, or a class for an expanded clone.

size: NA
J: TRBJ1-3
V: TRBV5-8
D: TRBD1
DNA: TGTGCCAGCAGCTTGGCCGGACAGGCCTCTGGAAACACCATATATTTT
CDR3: CASSLAGQASGNTIYF

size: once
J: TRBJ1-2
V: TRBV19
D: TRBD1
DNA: TGTGCCAGTAGTATTATTCAGGGGGCTAACTATGGCTACACCTTC
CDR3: CASSIIQGANYGYTF

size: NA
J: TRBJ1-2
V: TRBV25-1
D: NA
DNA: TGTGCCAGCGGGCGGGCAGGGGCTAACTATGGCTACACCTTC
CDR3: CASGRAGANYGYTF

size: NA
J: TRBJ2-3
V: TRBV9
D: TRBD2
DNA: TGTGCCAGCAGCCTTACTAGCGGAAACACAGATACGCAGTATTTT
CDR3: CASSLTSGNTDTQYF

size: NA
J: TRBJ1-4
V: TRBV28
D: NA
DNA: TGTGCCAGCAGTTTAATGACAGCGAATGAAAAACTGTTTTTT
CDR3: CASSLMTANEKLFF

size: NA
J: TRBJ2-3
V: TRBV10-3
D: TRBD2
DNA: TGTGCCATCAGTGAGGCTAGCGGGACCACAGATACGCAGTATTTT
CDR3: CAISEASGTTDTQYF

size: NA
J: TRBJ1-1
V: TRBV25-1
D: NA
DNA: TGTGCCAGCAGTGCCCTTGGGGGGGACACTGAAGCTTTCTTT
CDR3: CASSALGGDTEAFF

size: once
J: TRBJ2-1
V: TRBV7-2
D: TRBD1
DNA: TGTGCCAGCAGCCGGACAGTCGGGACAGGGAGAGGCAATGAGCAGTTCTTC
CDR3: CASSRTVGTGRGNEQFF

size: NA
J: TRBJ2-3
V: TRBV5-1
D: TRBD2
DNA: TGCGCCAGCAGCCCCCGGCTAGCGGGAGCAGATACGCAGTATTTT
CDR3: CASSPRLAGADTQYF

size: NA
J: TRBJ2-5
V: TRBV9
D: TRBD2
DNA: TGTGCCAGCAGCGTTGCTGCGGGAGGCTGGCAAGAGACCCAGTACTTC
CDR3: CASSVAAGGWQETQYF

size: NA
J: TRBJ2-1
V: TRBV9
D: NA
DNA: TGTGCCAGCAGCGTAGGAGGTTTAAATGAGCAGTTCTTC
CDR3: CASSVGGLNEQFF

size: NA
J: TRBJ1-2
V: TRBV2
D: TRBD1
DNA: TGTGCCAGCAGTCCACAGGGGATCTATGGCTACACCTTC
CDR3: CASSPQGIYGYTF

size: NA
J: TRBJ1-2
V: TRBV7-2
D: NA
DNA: TGTGCCAGCAGCTTTGTCCAGGGGCCGTCAGGGGGCTACACCTTC
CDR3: CASSFVQGPSGGYTF

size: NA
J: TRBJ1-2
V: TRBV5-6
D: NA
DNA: TGTGCCAGCAGCCCGGAGAGGTCCTATGGCTACACCTTC
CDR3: CASSPERSYGYTF

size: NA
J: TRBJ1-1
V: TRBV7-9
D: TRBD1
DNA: TGTGCCAGCAGCTTTGGGACAGTTTCTGAAGCTTTCTTT
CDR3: CASSFGTVSEAFF

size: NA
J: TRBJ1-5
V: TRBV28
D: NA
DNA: TGTGCCAGCAGGAGCAGGGCCCCTAATCAGCCCCAGCATTTT
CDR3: CASRSRAPNQPQHF

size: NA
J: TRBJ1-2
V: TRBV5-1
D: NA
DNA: TGCGCCAGCAGCCCCGGCTATGGCTACACCTTC
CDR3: CASSPGYGYTF

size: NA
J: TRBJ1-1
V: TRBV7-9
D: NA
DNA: TGTGCCAGCAGCCCGATTGGAATCAGGACTGAAGCTTTCTTT
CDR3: CASSPIGIRTEAFF

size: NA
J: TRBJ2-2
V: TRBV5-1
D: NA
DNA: TGCGCCAGCAGCTTGCAGGGGATGAACACCGGGGAGCTGTTTTTT
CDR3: CASSLQGMNTGELFF

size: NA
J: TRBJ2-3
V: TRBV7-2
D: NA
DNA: TGTGCCAGCAGCTTAGGCTACCTGAATACGGCAGATACGCAGTATTTT
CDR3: CASSLGYLNTADTQYF

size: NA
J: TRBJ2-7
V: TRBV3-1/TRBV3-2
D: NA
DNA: TGTGCCAGCAGTCCAGGATCAGGGACACGCTACGAGCAGTACTTC
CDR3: CASSPGSGTRYEQYF

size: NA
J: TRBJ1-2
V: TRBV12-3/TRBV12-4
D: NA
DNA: TGTGCCAGCAGTTTAGGAGTTGGTGATGGCTACACCTTC
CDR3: CASSLGVGDGYTF

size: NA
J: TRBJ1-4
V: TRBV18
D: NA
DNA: TGTGCCAGCTCACCCGGACTCGTGAATAATGAAAAACTGTTTTTT
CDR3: CASSPGLVNNEKLFF

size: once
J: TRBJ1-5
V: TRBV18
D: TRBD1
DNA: TGTGCCAGCTCTCTCGACAGGGGAGTTCAGCCCCAGCATTTT
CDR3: CASSLDRGVQPQHF

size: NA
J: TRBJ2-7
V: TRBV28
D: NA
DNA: TGTGCCAGCTCCCCCGCCTTCTCCTGGGGGCCAGGCTCCTACGAGCAGTACTTC
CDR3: CASSPAFSWGPGSYEQYF

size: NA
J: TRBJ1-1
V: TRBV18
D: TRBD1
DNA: TGTGCCAGCTCACCCCCACAGGGGATGAACACTGAAGCTTTCTTT
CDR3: CASSPPQGMNTEAFF

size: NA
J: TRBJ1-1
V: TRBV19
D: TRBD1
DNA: TGTGCCACCACAGGGGGCTTCGTGAACACTGAAGCTTTCTTT
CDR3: CATTGGFVNTEAFF

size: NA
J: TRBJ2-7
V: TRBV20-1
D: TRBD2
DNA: TGCAGTGCTAGTGCGGGAGTGTATGAGCAGTACTTC
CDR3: CSASAGVYEQYF

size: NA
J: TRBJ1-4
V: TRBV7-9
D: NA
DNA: TGTGCCAGCAGCTTAGAGACTGGAACTAATGAAAAACTGTTTTTT
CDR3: CASSLETGTNEKLFF

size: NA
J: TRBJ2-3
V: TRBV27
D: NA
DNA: TGTGCCAGCACTGACCGCGTGACTAGTGGGAGGTATACGCAGTATTTT
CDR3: CASTDRVTSGRYTQYF

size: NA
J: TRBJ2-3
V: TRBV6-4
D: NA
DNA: TGTGCCAGCAGTGCCGTCCAGGACACAGATACGCAGTATTTT
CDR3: CASSAVQDTDTQYF

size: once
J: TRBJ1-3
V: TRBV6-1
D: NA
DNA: TGTGCCAGCAGTGATTCTCCATCAGGGGTTCCTCGTGGAAACACCATATATTTT
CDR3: CASSDSPSGVPRGNTIYF

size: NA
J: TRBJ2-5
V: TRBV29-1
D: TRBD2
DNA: TGCAGCGTGACCCTAGCGGACCAAGAGACCCAGTACTTC
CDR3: CSVTLADQETQYF

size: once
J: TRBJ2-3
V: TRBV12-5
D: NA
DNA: TGTGCTAGTGGTAAAGGGACTACAGATACGCAGTATTTT
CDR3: CASGKGTTDTQYF

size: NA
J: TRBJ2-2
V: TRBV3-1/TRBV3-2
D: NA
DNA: TGTGCCAGCAGCCACCGCACCCTCGGTCCCGGGGAGCTGTTTTTT
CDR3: CASSHRTLGPGELFF

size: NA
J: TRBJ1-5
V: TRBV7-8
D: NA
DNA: TGTGCCAGCAGCACCACTCGGCAGGGTGGTCAGCCCCAGCATTTT
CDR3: CASSTTRQGGQPQHF

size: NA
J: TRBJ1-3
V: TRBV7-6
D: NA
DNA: TGTGCCAGCAGCTTATACGTGGCAGGGCTGGAAAACACCATATATTTT
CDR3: CASSLYVAGLENTIYF

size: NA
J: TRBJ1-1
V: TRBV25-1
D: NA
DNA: TGTGCCAGCAGTGACTGGCGGACAGCCGAAGACACTGAAGCTTTCTTT
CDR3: CASSDWRTAEDTEAFF

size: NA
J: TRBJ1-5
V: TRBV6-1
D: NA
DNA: TGTGCCAGCAGTGAAGGGGCGTATCAGCCCCAGCATTTT
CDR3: CASSEGAYQPQHF

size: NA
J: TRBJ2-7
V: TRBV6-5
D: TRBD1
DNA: TGTGCCAGCAGTTCGGCCGGGACAGCCGGCTACGAGCAGTACTTC
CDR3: CASSSAGTAGYEQYF

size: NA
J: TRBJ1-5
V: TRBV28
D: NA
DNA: TGTGCCAGCAGCCCCCCCGTAAATGGCAATCAGCCCCAGCATTTT
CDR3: CASSPPVNGNQPQHF

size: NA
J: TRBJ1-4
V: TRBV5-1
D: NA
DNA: TGCGCCAGCAGCACTGGTGGTCTACAGGGCCCTCCCAATGAAAAACTGTTTTTT
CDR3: CASSTGGLQGPPNEKLFF

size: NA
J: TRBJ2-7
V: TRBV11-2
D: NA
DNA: TGTGCCAGCAGCCCCTATCGGGGGAGAGGCGCCTACGAGCAGTACTTC
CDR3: CASSPYRGRGAYEQYF